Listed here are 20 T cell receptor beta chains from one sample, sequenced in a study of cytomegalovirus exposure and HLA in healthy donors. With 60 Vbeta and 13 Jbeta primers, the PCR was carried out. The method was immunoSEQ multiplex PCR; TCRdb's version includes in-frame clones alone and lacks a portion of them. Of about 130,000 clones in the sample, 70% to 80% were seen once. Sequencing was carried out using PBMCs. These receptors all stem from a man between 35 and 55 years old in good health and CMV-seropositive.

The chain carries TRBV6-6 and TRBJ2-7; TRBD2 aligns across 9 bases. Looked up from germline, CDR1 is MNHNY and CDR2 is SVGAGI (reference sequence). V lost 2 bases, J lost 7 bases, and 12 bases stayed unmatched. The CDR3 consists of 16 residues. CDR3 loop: CASSYPGSSGSYEQYF. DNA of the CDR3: TGTGCCAGCAGTTACCCTGGGAGTAGCGGGAGCTATGAGCAGTACTTC.

The chain's CDR3 is CASSERQGKGQPQHF. CDR3 DNA sequence: TGTGCCAGCAGTGAACGGCAGGGGAAAGGTCAGCCCCAGCATTTT. The chain uses TRBV6-1 and TRBJ1-5; D perhaps matches TRBD1 (6 bases). Germline values: CDR1 MNHNS, CDR2 SASEGT. This CDR3 comprises 15 residues. Trimming shortened V by 2 bases and J by 6 bases, and 14 bases separated the two germline ends.

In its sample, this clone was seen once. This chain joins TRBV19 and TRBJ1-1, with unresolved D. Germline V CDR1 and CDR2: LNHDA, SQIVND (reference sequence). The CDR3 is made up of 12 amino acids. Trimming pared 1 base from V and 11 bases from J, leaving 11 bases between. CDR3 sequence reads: CASSIAEGPAFF. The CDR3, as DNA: TGTGCCAGTAGTATAGCGGAGGGTCCCGCTTTCTTT.

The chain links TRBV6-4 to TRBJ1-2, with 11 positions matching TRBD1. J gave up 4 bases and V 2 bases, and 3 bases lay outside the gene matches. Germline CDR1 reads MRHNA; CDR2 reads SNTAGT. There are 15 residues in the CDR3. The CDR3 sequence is CASSDGTGGSYGYTF. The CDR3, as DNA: TGTGCCAGCAGTGACGGGACAGGGGGTAGCTATGGCTACACCTTC.

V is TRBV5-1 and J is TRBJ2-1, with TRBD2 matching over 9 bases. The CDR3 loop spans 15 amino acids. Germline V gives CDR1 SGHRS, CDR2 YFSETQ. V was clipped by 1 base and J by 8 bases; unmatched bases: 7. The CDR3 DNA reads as TGCGCCAGCAGCTTGAGGCGGGGGGGCCTCGATGAGCAGTTCTTC. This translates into CASSLRRGGLDEQFF.

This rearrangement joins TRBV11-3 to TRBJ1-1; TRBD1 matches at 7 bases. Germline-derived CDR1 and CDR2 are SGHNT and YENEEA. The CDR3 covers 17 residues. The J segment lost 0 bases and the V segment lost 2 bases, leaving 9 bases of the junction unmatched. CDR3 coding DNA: TGTGCCAGCAGCTTAAGCGCGGGCAGGGGGATGAACACTGAAGCTTTCTTT. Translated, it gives CASSLSAGRGMNTEAFF.

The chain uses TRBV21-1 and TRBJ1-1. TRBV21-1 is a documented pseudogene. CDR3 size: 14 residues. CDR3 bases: TGTGCCAGCAGCAAAAGAGGGAAGAAGGGTGAAGCTTTCTTT. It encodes CASSKRGKKGEAFF.

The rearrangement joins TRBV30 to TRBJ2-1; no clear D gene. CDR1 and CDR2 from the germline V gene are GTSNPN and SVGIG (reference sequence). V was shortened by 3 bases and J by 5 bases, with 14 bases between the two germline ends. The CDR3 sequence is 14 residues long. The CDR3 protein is CAWRVRRTDNEQFF. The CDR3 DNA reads TGTGCCTGGAGGGTCCGCCGAACAGACAATGAGCAGTTCTTC.

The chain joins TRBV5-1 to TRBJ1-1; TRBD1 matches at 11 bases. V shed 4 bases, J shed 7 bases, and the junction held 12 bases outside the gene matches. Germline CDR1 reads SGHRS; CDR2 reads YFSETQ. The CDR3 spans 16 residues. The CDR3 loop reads CASSRGQGAGGLEAFF. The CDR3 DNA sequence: TGCGCCAGCAGCAGAGGACAGGGGGCGGGGGGCCTTGAAGCTTTCTTT. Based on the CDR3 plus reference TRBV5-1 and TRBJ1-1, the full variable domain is KAGVTQTPRYLIKTRGQQVTLSCSPISGHRSVSWYQQTPGQGLQFLFEYFSETQRNKGNFPGRFSGRQFSNSRSEMNVSTLELGDSALYLCASSRGQGAGGLEAFFGQGTRLTVV.

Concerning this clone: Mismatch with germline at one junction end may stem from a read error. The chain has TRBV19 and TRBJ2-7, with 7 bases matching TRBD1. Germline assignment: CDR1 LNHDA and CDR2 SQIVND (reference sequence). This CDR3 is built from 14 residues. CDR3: CVSSIPGQRYEQYF. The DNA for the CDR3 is TGTGTCAGTAGTATACCGGGACAGAGGTACGAGCAGTACTTC.

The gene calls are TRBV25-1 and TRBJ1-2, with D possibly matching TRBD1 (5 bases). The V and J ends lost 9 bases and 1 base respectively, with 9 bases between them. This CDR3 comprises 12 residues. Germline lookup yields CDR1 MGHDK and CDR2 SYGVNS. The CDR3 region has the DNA TGTGCCAGTAACCAGGGTAACTATGGCTACACCTTC. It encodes CASNQGNYGYTF.

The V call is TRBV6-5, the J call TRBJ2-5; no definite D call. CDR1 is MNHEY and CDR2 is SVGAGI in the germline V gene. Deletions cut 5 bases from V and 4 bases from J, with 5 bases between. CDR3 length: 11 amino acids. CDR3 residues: CASSRGETQYF. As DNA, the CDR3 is TGTGCCAGCAGTAGAGGAGAGACCCAGTACTTC.

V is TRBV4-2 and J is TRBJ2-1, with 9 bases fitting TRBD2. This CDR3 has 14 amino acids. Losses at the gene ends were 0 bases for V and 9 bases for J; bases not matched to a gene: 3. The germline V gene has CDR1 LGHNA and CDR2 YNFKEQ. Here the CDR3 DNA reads TGTGCCAGCAGCCAAGATAGGCGGGAGGGTGAGCAGTTCTTC. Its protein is CASSQDRREGEQFF.

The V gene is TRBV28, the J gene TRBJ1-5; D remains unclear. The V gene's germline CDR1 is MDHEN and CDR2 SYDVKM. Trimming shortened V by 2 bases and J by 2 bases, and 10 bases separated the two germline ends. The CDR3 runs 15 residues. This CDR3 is CASSLKRGGNQPQHF. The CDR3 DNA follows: TGTGCCAGCAGTTTAAAGCGAGGCGGCAATCAGCCCCAGCATTTT.

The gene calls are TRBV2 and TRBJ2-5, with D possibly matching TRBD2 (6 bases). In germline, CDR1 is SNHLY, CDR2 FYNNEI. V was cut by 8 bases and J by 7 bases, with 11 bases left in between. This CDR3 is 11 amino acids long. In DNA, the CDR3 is TGTGCCAGCGGAGCCGGGAGGACCCAGTACTTC. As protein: CASGAGRTQYF. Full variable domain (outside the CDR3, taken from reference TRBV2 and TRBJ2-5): EPEVTQTPSHQVTQMGQEVILRCVPISNHLYFYWYRQILGQKVEFLVSFYNNEISEKSEIFDDQFSVERPDGSNFTLKIRSTKLEDSAMYFCASGAGRTQYFGPGTRLLVL.

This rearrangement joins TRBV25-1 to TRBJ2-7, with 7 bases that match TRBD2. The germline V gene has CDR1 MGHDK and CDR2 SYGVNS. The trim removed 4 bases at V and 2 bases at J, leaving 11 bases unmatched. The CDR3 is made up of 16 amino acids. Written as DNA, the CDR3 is TGTGCCAGCAGTGGACCTAAGCGGGGTCGCCCCTACGAGCAGTACTTC. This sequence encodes CASSGPKRGRPYEQYF.

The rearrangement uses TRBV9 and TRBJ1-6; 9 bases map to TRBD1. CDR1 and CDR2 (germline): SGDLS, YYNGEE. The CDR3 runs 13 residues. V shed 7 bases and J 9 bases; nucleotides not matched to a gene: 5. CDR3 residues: CASGGQGGSPLHF. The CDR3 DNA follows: TGTGCCAGCGGGGGACAGGGTGGTTCACCCCTCCACTTT.

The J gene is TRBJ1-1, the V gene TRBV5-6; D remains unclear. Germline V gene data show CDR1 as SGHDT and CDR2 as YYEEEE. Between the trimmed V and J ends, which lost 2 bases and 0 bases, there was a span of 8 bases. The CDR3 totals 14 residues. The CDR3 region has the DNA TGTGCCAGCAGCTTACGGACTGTGAACACTGAAGCTTTCTTT. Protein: CASSLRTVNTEAFF.

CDR3 sequence: CASSTTGNYGYTF. The CDR3 coding sequence is TGTGCCAGCAGCACCACAGGGAACTATGGCTACACCTTC. The genes are TRBV5-4 and TRBJ1-2; possible D gene TRBD1, 6 bases. V lost 4 bases, J lost 2 bases, and 9 bases lay in between. This CDR3 contains 13 residues. CDR1 and CDR2 (germline): SGHNT, YYREEE (reference sequence).

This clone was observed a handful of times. The CDR3 DNA reads TGTGCCAGCAGCCGTTTATACATGGACAGGGTAGCCAAAAACATTCAGTACTTC. This codes for CASSRLYMDRVAKNIQYF. The rearrangement joins TRBV5-5 to TRBJ2-4, with 8 nucleotides matching TRBD1. The CDR3 is made up of 18 amino acids. The V gene's germline CDR1 is SGHKS and CDR2 YYEKEE (reference sequence). V was pared by 4 bases and J by 0 bases, with 12 bases of the junction left unmatched.